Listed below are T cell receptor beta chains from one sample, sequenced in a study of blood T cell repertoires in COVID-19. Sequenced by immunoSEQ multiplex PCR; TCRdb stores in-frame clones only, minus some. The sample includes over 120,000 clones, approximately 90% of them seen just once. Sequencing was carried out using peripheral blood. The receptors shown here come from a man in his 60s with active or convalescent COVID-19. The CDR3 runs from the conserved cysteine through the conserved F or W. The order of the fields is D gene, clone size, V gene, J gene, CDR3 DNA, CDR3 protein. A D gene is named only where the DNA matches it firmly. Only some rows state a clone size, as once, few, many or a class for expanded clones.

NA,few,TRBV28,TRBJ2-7,TGTGCCAGCAGTCTTCACAGGACAGTAAGCTTC,CASSLHRTVSF
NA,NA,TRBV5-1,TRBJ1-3,TGCGCCAGCAGCTTGGGGGCAGGCTCTGGAAACACCATATATTTT,CASSLGAGSGNTIYF
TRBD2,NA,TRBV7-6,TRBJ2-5,TGTGCCAGCAGCTTGGGACTAGTGGAGACCCAGTACTTC,CASSLGLVETQYF
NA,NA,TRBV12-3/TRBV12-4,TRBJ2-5,TGTGCCAGCAGTTTAGTCAGAGAGACCCAGTACTTC,CASSLVRETQYF
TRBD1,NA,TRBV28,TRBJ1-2,TGTGCCAGCAGACCTACAGGGGACTATGGCTACACCTTC,CASRPTGDYGYTF
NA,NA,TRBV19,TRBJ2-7,TGTGCCAGTAGTATGGGACTGATCTCGAGGGCTTACGAGCAGTACTTC,CASSMGLISRAYEQYF
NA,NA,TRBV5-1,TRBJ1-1,TGCGCCAGCACGTTCGGTTCAGGTAACACTGAAGCTTTCTTT,CASTFGSGNTEAFF
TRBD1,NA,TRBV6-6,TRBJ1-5,TGTGCCAGCAGATCTACCGGGACAGTCAATCAGCCCCAGCATTTT,CASRSTGTVNQPQHF
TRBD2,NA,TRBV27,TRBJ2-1,TGTGCCAGCAGTTTATCGAGCGGGGGCTACAATGAGCAGTTCTTC,CASSLSSGGYNEQFF
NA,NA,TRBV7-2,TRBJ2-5,TGTGCCAGCAGCTTACAGCGCGGGCAGCAAGAGACCCAGTACTTC,CASSLQRGQQETQYF
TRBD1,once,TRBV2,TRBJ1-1,TGTGCCAGCAAACCGACAGGGACCGTCACTGAAGCTTTCTTT,CASKPTGTVTEAFF
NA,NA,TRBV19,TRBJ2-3,TGTGCCAGTAGTTCGCGGAGATTAAGCACAGATACGCAGTATTTT,CASSSRRLSTDTQYF
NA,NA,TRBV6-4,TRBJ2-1,TGTGCCAGCAGCCAAGGACTGGGGGCCAATGAGCAGTTCTTC,CASSQGLGANEQFF
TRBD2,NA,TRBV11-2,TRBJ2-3,TGTGCCAGCAGCTTAGCGCCTAGCGGGAGCATCCAAGATACGCAGTATTTT,CASSLAPSGSIQDTQYF
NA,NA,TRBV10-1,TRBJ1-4,TGCGCCAGCAGTCGTGTGGGGCATGAAAAACTGTTTTTT,CASSRVGHEKLFF
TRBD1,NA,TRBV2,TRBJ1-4,TGTGCCAGCAGTGAAGTTGCCACAGGGGGCGGCGAAAAACTGTTTTTT,CASSEVATGGGEKLFF
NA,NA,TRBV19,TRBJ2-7,TGTGCCAGTAGGGGGACCGGGACTGATACCTACGAGCAGTACTTC,CASRGTGTDTYEQYF
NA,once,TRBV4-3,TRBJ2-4,TGCGCCAGCAGCCAAGAGTTGGTGACAGGCCGGCTAGCCAAAAACATTCAGTACTTC,CASSQELVTGRLAKNIQYF
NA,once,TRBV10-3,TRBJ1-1,TGTGCCATCAAGGACGGGGACACTGAAGCTTTCTTT,CAIKDGDTEAFF
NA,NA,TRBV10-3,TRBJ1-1,TGTGCCATCAGTGAGACCGGGGGGGACACTGAAGCTTTCTTT,CAISETGGDTEAFF
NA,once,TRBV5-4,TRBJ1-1,TGTGCCAGCAGCTTGTACCGAGGGAGGGAAGCTTTCTTT,CASSLYRGREAFF
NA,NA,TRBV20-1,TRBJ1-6,TGCAGTGCTAGTGGTTCGGGTTCACCCCTCCACTTT,CSASGSGSPLHF
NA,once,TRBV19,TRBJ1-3,TGTGCCAGTAGGGGGGCCTCTGGAAACACCATATATTTT,CASRGASGNTIYF
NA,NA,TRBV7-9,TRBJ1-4,TGTGCCAGCAGCTTAGTTCAGGGATCGACTAATGAAAAACTGTTTTTT,CASSLVQGSTNEKLFF
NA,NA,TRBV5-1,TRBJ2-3,TGCGCCAGCAGTACGGTCCCGACAGATACGCAGTATTTT,CASSTVPTDTQYF
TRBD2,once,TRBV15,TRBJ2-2,TGTGCCACCAGCAAAGGACTAGCGGGAACCGGGGAGCTGTTTTTT,CATSKGLAGTGELFF
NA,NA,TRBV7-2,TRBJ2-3,TGTGCCAGCAGCTTTGCCGCGACTAGCACAGATACGCAGTATTTT,CASSFAATSTDTQYF
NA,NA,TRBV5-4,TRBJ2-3,TGTGCCAGCAGCTCCAGTGGACTTGAAGATACGCAGTATTTT,CASSSSGLEDTQYF
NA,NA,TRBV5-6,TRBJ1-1,TGTGCCAGCAGCTTGAGGGACAACCTTCCGAACACTGAAGCTTTCTTT,CASSLRDNLPNTEAFF
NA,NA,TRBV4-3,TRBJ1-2,TGCGCCAGCAGCCAAGATGGGGCACCCTCTAACTATGGCTACACCTTC,CASSQDGAPSNYGYTF